These T cell receptor beta chains were read from a single sample in a study of blood T cell repertoires in COVID-19. This table comes from immunoSEQ multiplex PCR, and its TCRdb copy is limited to in-frame clones, with some not included. The sample records under 250,000 clones, roughly 79% being singletons. Sample: PBMCs or T cells enriched from blood (not recorded which). The receptor source for this set is a woman between 45 and 60 years old with acute COVID-19. Both conserved end residues are part of each CDR3. D genes are given only for firm matches. Clone size, where shown, is once, few, many, or a class for clones that have expanded.

CDR3aa	CDR3nt	j_gene	d_gene	v_gene	abundance
CASSLEGGDEKLFF	TGTGCCAGCAGCTTAGAAGGGGGCGATGAAAAACTGTTTTTT	TRBJ1-4	TRBD1	TRBV7-9	.
CASSPGTTGGAFF	TGTGCCAGCAGCCCTGGGACCACTGGGGGGGCTTTCTTT	TRBJ1-1	.	TRBV5-4	.
CASSTWMDSKETQYF	TGTGCCAGTAGTACGTGGATGGACAGCAAAGAGACCCAGTACTTC	TRBJ2-5	.	TRBV19	.
CASSLSPGGSGELFF	TGTGCCAGCAGTTTATCGCCAGGGGGATCCGGGGAGCTGTTTTTT	TRBJ2-2	TRBD1	TRBV28	.
CASSPRLQGENYGYTF	TGTGCCAGCTCACCACGATTACAGGGCGAGAACTATGGCTACACCTTC	TRBJ1-2	.	TRBV18	.
CASSNRRDTWDGYTF	TGTGCCAGCAGCAATCGTCGGGATACATGGGATGGCTACACCTTC	TRBJ1-2	.	TRBV21-1	.
CASSDVAGNSNQPQHF	TGTGCCAGCAGTGACGTGGCAGGAAATAGCAATCAGCCCCAGCATTTT	TRBJ1-5	.	TRBV6-1	once
CASSPGGANTDTQYF	TGTGCCAGCAGCCCGGGGGGGGCGAACACAGATACGCAGTATTTT	TRBJ2-3	TRBD2	TRBV28	.
CASSLVLAGEGYTF	TGTGCCAGCAGCTTAGTCCTGGCAGGGGAAGGCTACACCTTC	TRBJ1-2	.	TRBV7-9	.
CASSEEDRYYEQYF	TGTGCCAGCAGTGAAGAGGACAGGTACTACGAGCAGTACTTC	TRBJ2-7	TRBD1	TRBV6-1	.
CASSQEITGTGGYEQYF	TGCGCCAGCAGCCAAGAAATTACCGGGACAGGGGGCTACGAGCAGTACTTC	TRBJ2-7	TRBD1	TRBV4-3	.
CASSGDRSSNQPQHF	TGTGCCAGCAGCGGAGACAGGTCGAGCAATCAGCCCCAGCATTTT	TRBJ1-5	.	TRBV6-5	.
CASSLGGGYGYTF	TGTGCCAGCAGCTTAGGGGGGGGCTATGGCTACACCTTC	TRBJ1-2	.	TRBV7-2	.
CASSHRDREYSHYEQYF	TGTGCCAGCAGCCACCGGGACAGGGAGTATTCCCACTACGAGCAGTACTTC	TRBJ2-7	.	TRBV21-1	.
CASSLGPISQPQHF	TGTGCCAGCAGCTTGGGGCCCATAAGTCAGCCCCAGCATTTT	TRBJ1-5	.	TRBV5-5	.
CASTGGRAPNTGELFF	TGTGCCAGTACAGGGGGCCGAGCTCCGAACACCGGGGAGCTGTTTTTT	TRBJ2-2	TRBD1	TRBV28	once
CASMGTGIGEQFF	TGTGCCAGCATGGGGACAGGTATCGGTGAGCAGTTCTTC	TRBJ2-1	TRBD1	TRBV5-5	.
CASSSPGGSTDTQYF	TGTGCCAGCAGCTCCCCCGGGGGTAGCACAGATACGCAGTATTTT	TRBJ2-3	.	TRBV7-9	.
CAGKKTGLGSNEQFF	TGTGCCGGGAAAAAAACAGGGTTAGGATCCAATGAGCAGTTCTTC	TRBJ2-1	.	TRBV2	.
CASSPPDTETQYF	TGTGCCAGCTCACCACCGGACACAGAGACCCAGTACTTC	TRBJ2-5	.	TRBV18	.
CASSQKDRGRKTEAFF	TGTGCCAGCAGCCAGAAGGACAGGGGGAGGAAAACTGAAGCTTTCTTT	TRBJ1-1	TRBD1	TRBV3-1/TRBV3-2	once
CASSDAGRGNQPQHF	TGTGCCAGCAGCGACGCGGGGAGGGGGAATCAGCCCCAGCATTTT	TRBJ1-5	.	TRBV7-2	.
CASSPPAETQYF	TGTGCCAGCAGCCCGCCCGCGGAGACCCAGTACTTC	TRBJ2-5	.	TRBV7-2	.
CAISEIFAEAFF	TGTGCCATCAGTGAGATATTCGCTGAAGCTTTCTTT	TRBJ1-1	.	TRBV10-3	.
CASSPDRGRDINNEQFF	TGTGCCAGTAGTCCCGACAGGGGGCGCGATATAAACAATGAGCAGTTCTTC	TRBJ2-1	TRBD1	TRBV19	.
CASSQEVGASSDTQYF	TGTGCCAGCAGCCAAGAAGTGGGGGCTAGCTCAGATACGCAGTATTTT	TRBJ2-3	.	TRBV3-1/TRBV3-2	.
CASSARINADKNIQYF	TGTGCCAGCAGCGCGAGGATAAACGCGGACAAAAACATTCAGTACTTC	TRBJ2-4	.	TRBV5-4	.
CASSQEYPRHRNYGYTF	TGCGCCAGCAGCCAAGAGTATCCGCGGCATCGAAACTATGGCTACACCTTC	TRBJ1-2	.	TRBV4-3	.
CASSEYRGQGLDEQYF	TGTGCCAGCAGTGAATATAGGGGACAGGGTCTCGACGAGCAGTACTTC	TRBJ2-7	TRBD1	TRBV25-1	.
CASSQEGDTYEQYF	TGTGCCAGCAGCCAAGAAGGGGATACCTACGAGCAGTACTTC	TRBJ2-7	.	TRBV3-1/TRBV3-2	.
CASSLGPQGIAFF	TGTGCCAGCAGTCTCGGCCCACAGGGAATAGCTTTCTTT	TRBJ1-1	.	TRBV12-3/TRBV12-4	.
CASSYPGQSNYGYTF	TGTGCCAGCAGTTACCCGGGACAGAGTAACTATGGCTACACCTTC	TRBJ1-2	TRBD1	TRBV6-5	.
CASSLGQGALGSGYTF	TGCGCCAGCAGCTTGGGGCAGGGGGCGCTTGGTTCTGGCTACACCTTC	TRBJ1-2	TRBD1	TRBV5-1	.
CASRPGGSGANVLTF	TGTGCCAGCAGACCCGGGGGGTCTGGGGCCAACGTCCTGACTTTC	TRBJ2-6	TRBD2	TRBV3-1/TRBV3-2	.
CASTGGNQPQHF	TGTGCCAGTACCGGCGGGAATCAGCCCCAGCATTTT	TRBJ1-5	.	TRBV18	.
CASSRGLAGGEQFF	TGTGCCAGCAGCAGGGGACTAGCGGGGGGTGAGCAGTTCTTC	TRBJ2-1	TRBD2	TRBV7-2	.
CSVGTIDTQYF	TGCAGCGTTGGGACTATTGATACGCAGTATTTT	TRBJ2-3	.	TRBV29-1	.
CASSLAGGPYNEQFF	TGTGCCAGCAGTTTAGCGGGAGGGCCTTACAATGAGCAGTTCTTC	TRBJ2-1	TRBD2	TRBV28	few
CAWKLGQNTGELFF	TGTGCCTGGAAATTAGGACAGAACACCGGGGAGCTGTTTTTT	TRBJ2-2	.	TRBV30	.
CASSLIGESTDTQYF	TGTGCCAGCAGCTTAATTGGGGAGAGCACAGATACGCAGTATTTT	TRBJ2-3	.	TRBV11-2	.
CASSPGQGYNEQFF	TGTGCCAGCAGCCCGGGACAGGGATACAATGAGCAGTTCTTC	TRBJ2-1	TRBD1	TRBV7-3	.
CASSLGTGWDIQYF	TGTGCCAGTAGTTTGGGGACAGGGTGGGACATTCAGTACTTC	TRBJ2-4	TRBD1	TRBV19	.
CASSDAGGPREQFF	TGTGCCAGCAGTGATGCGGGAGGGCCGAGGGAGCAGTTCTTC	TRBJ2-1	TRBD2	TRBV6-1	.
CASSQRPCNYGYTF	TGCGCCAGCAGTCAGAGGCCTTGTAACTATGGCTACACCTTC	TRBJ1-2	.	TRBV23-1	few